Listed here are 3 T cell receptor beta chains from one sample, sequenced in a study of T-cell reconstitution after alpha-beta-depleted transplantation in children. The TCRbeta library was prepared with unique molecular identifiers. Each CDR3 protein gets one entry after TCRdb re-called the PCR reads with MiXCR. The sample shows approximately 240,000 distinct CDR3 sequences, approximately 10% of them seen only once. The source material was PBMCs, sampled before TCRalphabeta/CD19-depleted stem cell transplant. The source is a child in the first two years of life with acute myeloid leukemia, due to receive a stem cell transplant.

This clonotype was seen repeatedly, ten times or more. The rearrangement joins TRBV7-6 to TRBJ1-5; 7 nucleotides align to TRBD1. The CDR3 loop spans 13 amino acids. The junction had 4 bases not matched to a gene; V was cut back by 5 bases and J by 6 bases. Germline V gene lookup returns CDR1 SGHVS and CDR2 FNYEAQ. The CDR3 spells CASSPNRGQPQHF. The CDR3 region has the DNA TGTGCCAGCAGCCCGAACAGGGGTCAGCCCCAGCATTTT.

This clonotype was counted at least ten times. The V call is TRBV5-1, the J call TRBJ2-3; possible D gene TRBD1, 6 bases. In germline, CDR1 is SGHRS, CDR2 YFSETQ. CDR3 size: 13 residues. Trimming removed 5 bases at V and 4 bases at J, with 11 bases between. CDR3 amino acids: CASRKGEPDTQYF. As DNA, the CDR3 is TGCGCCAGCAGAAAGGGGGAGCCAGATACGCAGTATTTT.

This clonotype was found many times. The chain is built from TRBV11-2 and TRBJ2-3, with TRBD1 matching over 7 bases. The CDR3 loop spans 14 amino acids. In germline, CDR1 is SGHAT, CDR2 FQNNGV. J was trimmed by 4 bases and V by 5 bases; bases with no gene match: 6. As DNA, the CDR3 is TGTGCCAGCAGCGCTGACAGGGTTTCAGATACGCAGTATTTT. Protein sequence: CASSADRVSDTQYF.